A few counts support the clone carrying this T cell receptor beta chain. Antigen unknown. Other DNA sequences in the sample encode the same CDR3. The data originate from a study of CD8+ T cells in alopecia areata. The treatment: oral pan-JAK inhibitor, 5-10 mg twice daily. In alopecia areata patients, both lesional scalp punch biopsies and peripheral blood were collected. Sequencing relied on a cDNA template that was reverse transcribed from extracted RNA. Generated by immunoSEQ multiplex PCR, the TCRdb table keeps only in-frame clones and is missing some. This sample has more than 110,000 clones, with roughly 82% found just once. CDR3 length equals 16 residues. Per the germline V gene, CDR1 is SGHTA and CDR2 is FQGNSA. V trimming: 5 bases; J trimming: 0 bases; junction bases outside the gene matches: 7. Study-level points and caveats: Administration of tofacitinib significantly diminished scalp clonality and expanded CD8+ clones within the top 100. Compared with mice, patients displayed less clear TCR sharing, possibly for HLA-related reasons. A large proportion of expanded lesional clones were detected persisting in scalp and blood during tofacitinib.

The J gene is TRBJ2-3, the V gene TRBV7-2; TRBD2 agrees at 8 bases. The TCR sequence derives from a human donor with alopecia areata. Material: CD8+ T cells sorted from blood, obtained at week 4, from a patient treated with tofacitinib. The CDR3 here is CASSLLAGLSTDTQYF. The DNA for the CDR3 is TGTGCCAGCAGCCTCTTAGCGGGGCTTAGCACAGATACGCAGTATTTT.